The clone carrying this T cell receptor (beta chain) was detected only once. The sample comes from a study of siplizumab effects on memory and regulatory T cells. The CDR3 consists of 16 residues. Unmatched junction bases numbered 6, after V lost 2 bases and J lost 7 bases. Germline CDR1 MDHEN, CDR2 SYDVKM. For every sample, about 10^5 TCR templates were assayed. TCRdb's copy holds only in-frame clones and misses some; the assay was immunoSEQ multiplex PCR. The sample has more than 85,000 clones, 90% seen once. Sequenced input: CD4+ T cells sorted from blood. The sequence derives from a human donor in good health. V usage is TRBV28 and J usage is TRBJ2-1; 12 bases match TRBD2. The chain's CDR3 is CASSLRTSGRRNEQFF. DNA for the CDR3: TGTGCCAGCAGTTTACGTACTAGCGGGAGGCGGAATGAGCAGTTCTTC.